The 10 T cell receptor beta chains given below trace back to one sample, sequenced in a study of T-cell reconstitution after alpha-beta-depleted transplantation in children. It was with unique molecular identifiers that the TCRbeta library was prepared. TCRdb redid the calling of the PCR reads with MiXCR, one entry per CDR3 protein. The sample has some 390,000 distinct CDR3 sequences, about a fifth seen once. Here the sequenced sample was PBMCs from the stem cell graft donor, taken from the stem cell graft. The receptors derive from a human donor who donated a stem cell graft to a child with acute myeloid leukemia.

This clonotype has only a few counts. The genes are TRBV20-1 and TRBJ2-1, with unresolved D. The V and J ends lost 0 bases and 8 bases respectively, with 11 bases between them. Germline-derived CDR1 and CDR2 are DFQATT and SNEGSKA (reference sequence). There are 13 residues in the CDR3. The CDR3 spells CSAREWSSDEQFF. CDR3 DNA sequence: TGCAGTGCTAGAGAGTGGAGTTCGGATGAGCAGTTCTTC.

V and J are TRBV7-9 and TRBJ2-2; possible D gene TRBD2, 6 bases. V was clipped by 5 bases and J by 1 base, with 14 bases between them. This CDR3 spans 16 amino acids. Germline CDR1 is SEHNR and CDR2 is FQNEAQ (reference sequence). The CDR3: CASSPRLDRNTGELFF. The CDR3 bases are TGTGCCAGCAGCCCCCGACTAGACAGGAACACCGGGGAGCTGTTTTTT.

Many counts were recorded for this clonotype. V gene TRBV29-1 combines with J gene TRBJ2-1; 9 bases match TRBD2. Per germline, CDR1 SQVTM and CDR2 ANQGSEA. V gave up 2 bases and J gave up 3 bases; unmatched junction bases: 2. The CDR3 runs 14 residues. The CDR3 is CSVESSGVYNEQFF. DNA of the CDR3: TGCAGCGTTGAATCTAGCGGGGTCTACAATGAGCAGTTCTTC.

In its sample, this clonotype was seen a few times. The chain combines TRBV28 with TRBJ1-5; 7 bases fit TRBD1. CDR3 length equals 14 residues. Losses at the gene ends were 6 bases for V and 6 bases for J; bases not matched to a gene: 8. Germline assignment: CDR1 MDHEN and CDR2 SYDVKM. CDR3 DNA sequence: TGTGCCAGCAGGTCAACAGGGGATGGTCAGCCCCAGCATTTT. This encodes CASRSTGDGQPQHF.

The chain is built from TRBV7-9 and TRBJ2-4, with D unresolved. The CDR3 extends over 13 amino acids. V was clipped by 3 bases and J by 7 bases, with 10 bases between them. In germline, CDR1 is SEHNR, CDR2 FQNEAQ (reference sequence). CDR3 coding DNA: TGTGCCAGCAGCTTGTCCGGTGGGAACATTCAGTACTTC. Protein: CASSLSGGNIQYF.

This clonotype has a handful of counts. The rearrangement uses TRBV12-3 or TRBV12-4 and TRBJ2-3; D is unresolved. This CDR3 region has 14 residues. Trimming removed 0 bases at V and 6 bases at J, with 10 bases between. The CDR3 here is CASSLAVSGDTQYF. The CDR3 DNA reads TGTGCCAGCAGTTTAGCGGTCAGTGGGGATACGCAGTATTTT.

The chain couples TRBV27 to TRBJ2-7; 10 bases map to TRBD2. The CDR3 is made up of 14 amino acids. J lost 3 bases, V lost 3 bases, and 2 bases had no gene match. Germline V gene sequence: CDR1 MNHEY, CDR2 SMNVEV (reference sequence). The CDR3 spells CASSFTSGNYEQYF. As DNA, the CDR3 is TGTGCCAGCAGTTTTACTAGCGGGAACTACGAGCAGTACTTC.

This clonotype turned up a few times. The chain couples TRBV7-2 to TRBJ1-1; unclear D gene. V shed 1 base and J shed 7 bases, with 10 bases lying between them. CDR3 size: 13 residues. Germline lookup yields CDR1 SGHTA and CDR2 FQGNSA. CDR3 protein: CASSLEGGNEAFF. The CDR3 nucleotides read TGTGCCAGCAGCTTAGAGGGCGGCAATGAAGCTTTCTTT.

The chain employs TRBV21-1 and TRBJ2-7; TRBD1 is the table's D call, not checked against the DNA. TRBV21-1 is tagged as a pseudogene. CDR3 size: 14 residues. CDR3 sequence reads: CASSREGATYEQYF. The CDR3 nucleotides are TGTGCCAGCAGCAGGGAGGGGGCGACCTACGAGCAGTACTTC.

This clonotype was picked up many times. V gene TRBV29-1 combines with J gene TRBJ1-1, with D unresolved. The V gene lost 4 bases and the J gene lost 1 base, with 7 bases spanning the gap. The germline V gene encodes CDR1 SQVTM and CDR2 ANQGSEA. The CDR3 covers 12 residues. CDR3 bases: TGCAGCGTTGGGCGGGGGAACACTGAAGCTTTCTTT. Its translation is CSVGRGNTEAFF.